This TCR beta chain was observed in a study of monozygotic twins with inflammatory bowel disease. The study's findings and limits: Ultimately, a single strong signal or clonotype associated with IBD was not supported.

Regarding this clonotype: Its antigen is unknown.

Every sample had its cDNA made across eight separate reactions. The template-switching step introduced UMIs that carried a 6-nucleotide sample barcode. Reprocessing the 5' RACE reads, TCRdb reports a single entry for every CDR3 protein and omits DNA. The sample table sets out around 200,000 distinct CDR3 sequences. The CDR3 contains 14 residues. Per germline, CDR1 SGHRS and CDR2 YFSETQ. The rearrangement uses TRBV5-1 and TRBJ1-2. Source material: blood. This TCR came from a human donor with ulcerative colitis or Crohn's disease, or a healthy co-twin of an affected twin (not recorded which). CDR3 in amino acids: CASSQEGSLYGYTF.